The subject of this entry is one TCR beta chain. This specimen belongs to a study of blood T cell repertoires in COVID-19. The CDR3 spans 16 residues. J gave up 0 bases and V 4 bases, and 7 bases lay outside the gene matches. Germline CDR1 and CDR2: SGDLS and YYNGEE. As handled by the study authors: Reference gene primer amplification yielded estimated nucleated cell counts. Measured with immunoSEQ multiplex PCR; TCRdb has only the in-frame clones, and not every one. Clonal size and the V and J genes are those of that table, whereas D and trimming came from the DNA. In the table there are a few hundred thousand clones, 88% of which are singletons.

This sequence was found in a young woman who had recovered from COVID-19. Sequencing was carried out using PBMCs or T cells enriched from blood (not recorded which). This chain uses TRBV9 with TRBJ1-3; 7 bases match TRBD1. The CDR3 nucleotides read TGTGCCAGCAGCACTTCTACAGGGGTCTCTGGAAACACCATATATTTT. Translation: CASSTSTGVSGNTIYF.